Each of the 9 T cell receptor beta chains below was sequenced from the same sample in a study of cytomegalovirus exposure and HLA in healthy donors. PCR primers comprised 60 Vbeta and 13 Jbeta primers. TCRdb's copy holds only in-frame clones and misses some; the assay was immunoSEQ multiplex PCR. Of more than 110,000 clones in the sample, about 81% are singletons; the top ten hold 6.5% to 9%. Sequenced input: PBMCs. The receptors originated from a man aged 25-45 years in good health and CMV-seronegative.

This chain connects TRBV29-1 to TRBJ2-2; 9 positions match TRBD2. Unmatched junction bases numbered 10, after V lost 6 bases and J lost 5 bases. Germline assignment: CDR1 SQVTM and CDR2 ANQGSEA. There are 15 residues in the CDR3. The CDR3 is CSVHPAGGVTGELFF. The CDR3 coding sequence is TGCAGCGTCCACCCAGCGGGAGGAGTAACCGGGGAGCTGTTTTTT.

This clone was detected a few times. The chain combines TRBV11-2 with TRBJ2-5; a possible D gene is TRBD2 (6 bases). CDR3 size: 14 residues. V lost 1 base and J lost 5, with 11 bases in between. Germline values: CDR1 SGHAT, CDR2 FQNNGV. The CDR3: CASSLGRGSETQYF. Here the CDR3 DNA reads TGTGCCAGCAGCTTAGGGCGGGGTAGTGAGACCCAGTACTTC.

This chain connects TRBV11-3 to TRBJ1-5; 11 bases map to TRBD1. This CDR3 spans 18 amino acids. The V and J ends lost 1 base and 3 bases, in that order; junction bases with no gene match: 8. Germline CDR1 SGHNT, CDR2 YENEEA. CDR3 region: CASSLGVGTGGLNQPQHF. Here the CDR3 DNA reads TGTGCCAGCAGCTTAGGGGTTGGGACAGGGGGTCTCAATCAGCCCCAGCATTTT.

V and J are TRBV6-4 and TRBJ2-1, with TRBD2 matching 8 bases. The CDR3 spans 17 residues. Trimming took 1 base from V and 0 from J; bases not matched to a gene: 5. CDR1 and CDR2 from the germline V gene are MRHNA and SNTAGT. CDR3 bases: TGTGCCAGCAGTGACTTGGGGACTAGGAGCTCCTACAATGAGCAGTTCTTC. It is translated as CASSDLGTRSSYNEQFF.

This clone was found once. CDR3 sequence: CASSLGFASGPGELFF. CDR3 DNA sequence: TGTGCCAGCAGCTTAGGATTTGCTAGCGGCCCCGGGGAGCTGTTTTTT. J is TRBJ2-2 and V is TRBV7-7; 7 nucleotides align to TRBD2. CDR1 is SSHAT and CDR2 is FNYEAQ in the germline V gene (reference sequence). V trimming: 1 base; J trimming: 6 bases; junction bases outside the gene matches: 8. The CDR3 sequence is 16 residues long.

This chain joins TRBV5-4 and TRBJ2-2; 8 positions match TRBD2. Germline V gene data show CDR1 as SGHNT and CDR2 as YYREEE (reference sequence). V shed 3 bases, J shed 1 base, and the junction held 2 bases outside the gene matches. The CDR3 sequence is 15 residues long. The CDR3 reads CASSSLAVNTGELFF. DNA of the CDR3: TGTGCCAGCAGCTCACTAGCGGTGAACACCGGGGAGCTGTTTTTT.

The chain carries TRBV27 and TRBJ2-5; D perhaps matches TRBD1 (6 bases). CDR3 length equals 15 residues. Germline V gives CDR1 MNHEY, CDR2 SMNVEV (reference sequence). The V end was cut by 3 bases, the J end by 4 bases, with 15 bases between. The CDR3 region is CASSFSRGQRETQYF. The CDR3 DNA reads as TGTGCCAGCAGTTTTAGCAGGGGTCAGCGAGAGACCCAGTACTTC.

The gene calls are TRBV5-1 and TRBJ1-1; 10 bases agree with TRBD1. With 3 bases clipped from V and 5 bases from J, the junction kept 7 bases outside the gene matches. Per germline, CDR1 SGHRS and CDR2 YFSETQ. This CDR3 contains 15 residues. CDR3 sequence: CASSSGTGAATEAFF. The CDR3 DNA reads TGCGCCAGCAGCTCCGGGACAGGGGCCGCAACTGAAGCTTTCTTT.

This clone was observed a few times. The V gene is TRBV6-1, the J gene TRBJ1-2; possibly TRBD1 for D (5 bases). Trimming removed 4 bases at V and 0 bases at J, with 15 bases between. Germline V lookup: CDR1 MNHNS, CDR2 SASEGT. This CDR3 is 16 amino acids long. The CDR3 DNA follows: TGTGCCAGCAGTGGGGTGGGGCAGGCCTCTAACTATGGCTACACCTTC. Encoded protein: CASSGVGQASNYGYTF.